This entry describes one T cell receptor (beta chain). Its matching antigen is unknown. This entry belongs to a study of cytomegalovirus exposure and HLA in healthy donors. It was with 60 Vbeta and 13 Jbeta primers that the PCR ran. The repertoire was sequenced with immunoSEQ multiplex PCR; TCRdb's copy has only in-frame clones and lacks some. The sample has fewer than 250,000 clones; over 80% are singletons. The germline CDR1 and CDR2 sequences are SGHDT and YYEEEE. V was shortened by 2 bases and J by 6 bases, with 6 bases between the two germline ends. This CDR3 has 11 amino acids. Whole-study findings and limits: A missense variant in DCLRE1C was later tied to TCR beta V- and J-gene trimming. A later analysis appeared to link common viral pathogens to several of the most significant clusters. Listed as cytomegalovirus-associated were over 150 TCR beta chains. DRB1 showed the most TCR associations and HLA-C the fewest in a later analysis, as rates varied by HLA locus.

Sequencing used PBMCs. The chain carries TRBV5-6 and TRBJ2-7, with unresolved D. The sequence derives from a man aged 25 to 40 in good health and CMV-seronegative. The CDR3 DNA sequence: TGTGCCAGCAGCTTCAATGTCGAGCAGTACTTC. It translates to CASSFNVEQYF.